This T cell receptor beta chain was sequenced in a study of T-cell reconstitution after alpha-beta-depleted transplantation in children. This clonotype was detected only a few times. The germline gives CDR1 MDHEN, CDR2 SYDVKM. Trimming removed 2 bases from V and 0 bases from J, with 10 bases in between. The CDR3 consists of 15 residues. Using unique molecular identifiers, the investigators prepared the TCRbeta library. TCRdb redid the calling of the PCR reads with MiXCR, one entry per CDR3 protein. The sample holds approximately 520,000 distinct CDR3 sequences; over 25% are singletons and the top ten take around 2.5%.

The chain employs TRBV28 and TRBJ1-1; D unresolved. The TCR comes from a human donor who donated a stem cell graft to a child with aplastic anemia. This specimen consisted of PBMCs from the stem cell graft donor, obtained from the stem cell graft. The chain's CDR3 is CASSLRLLLNTEAFF. In DNA form, the CDR3 reads TGTGCCAGCAGTTTAAGGTTACTGTTGAACACTGAAGCTTTCTTT. Together with reference TRBV28 and TRBJ1-1, the CDR3 gives the full variable domain: DVKVTQSSRYLVKRTGEKVFLECVQDMDHENMFWYRQDPGLGLRLIYFSYDVKMKEKGDIPEGYSVSREKKERFSLILESASTNQTSMYLCASSLRLLLNTEAFFGQGTRLTVV.